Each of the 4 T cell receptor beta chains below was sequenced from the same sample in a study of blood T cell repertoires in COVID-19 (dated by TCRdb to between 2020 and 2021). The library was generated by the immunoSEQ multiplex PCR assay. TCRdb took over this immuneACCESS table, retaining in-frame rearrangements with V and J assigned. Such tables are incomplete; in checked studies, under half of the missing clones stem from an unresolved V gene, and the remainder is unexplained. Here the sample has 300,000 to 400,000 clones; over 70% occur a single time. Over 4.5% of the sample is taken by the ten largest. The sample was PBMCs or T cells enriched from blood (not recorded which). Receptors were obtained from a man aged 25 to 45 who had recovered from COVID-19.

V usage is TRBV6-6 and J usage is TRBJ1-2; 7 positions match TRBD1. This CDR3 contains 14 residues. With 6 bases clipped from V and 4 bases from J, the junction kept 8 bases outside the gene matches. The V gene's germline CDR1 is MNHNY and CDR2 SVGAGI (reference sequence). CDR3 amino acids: CASSLRQGVYGYTF. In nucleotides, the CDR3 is TGTGCCAGCAGCCTCCGACAGGGCGTCTATGGCTACACCTTC.

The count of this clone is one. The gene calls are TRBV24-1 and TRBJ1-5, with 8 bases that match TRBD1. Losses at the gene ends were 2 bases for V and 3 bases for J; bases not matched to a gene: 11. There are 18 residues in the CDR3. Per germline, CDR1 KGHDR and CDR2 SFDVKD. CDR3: CATSDSSPGGAFNQPQHF. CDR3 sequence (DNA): TGTGCCACCAGTGATTCATCACCAGGGGGCGCCTTCAATCAGCCCCAGCATTTT.

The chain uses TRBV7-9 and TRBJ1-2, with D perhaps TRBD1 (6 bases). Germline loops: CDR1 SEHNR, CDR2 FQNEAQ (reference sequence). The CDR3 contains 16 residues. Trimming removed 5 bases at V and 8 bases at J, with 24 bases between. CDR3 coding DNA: TGTGCCAGCAGCCCGTCCGGGACACCCTCACTCTACGGCTACACCTTC. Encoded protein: CASSPSGTPSLYGYTF.

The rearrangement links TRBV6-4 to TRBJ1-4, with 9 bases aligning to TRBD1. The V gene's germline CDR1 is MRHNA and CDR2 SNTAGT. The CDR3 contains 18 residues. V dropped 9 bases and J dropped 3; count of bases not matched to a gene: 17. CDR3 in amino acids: CASKNLNRGRVANEKLFF. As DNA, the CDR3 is TGTGCCAGTAAGAACCTAAACAGGGGGCGAGTGGCTAATGAAAAACTGTTTTTT.